The T cell receptor (beta chain) described here comes from a study of vaccination and CD4 T cells after COVID-19. The wider study: Cellular stimulation was performed using overlapping spike peptides derived from SARS-CoV-2, HCoV-NL63, HCoV-OC43 and HCoV-229E. Findings and limits, study-wide: This study had few convalescent patients and no early post-infection samples. Convalescent patients displayed a median about 86% of reactive clones emerging only post-vaccination.

Treatment given: roughly 10-day PBMC culture with coronavirus spike peptide pools or control peptides (ViraFEST assay). As to this clonotype: Its antigen remains unidentified.

Sequenced with the Oncomine TCR Beta short-read assay was DNA taken from cultured CD4+ T cells. TCRdb reanalysed the PCR reads using MiXCR and keeps one entry per CDR3 protein. The repertoire holds about 17,000 distinct CDR3 sequences, around 59% seen once, with roughly 9% in the top ten. This CDR3 contains 15 residues. CDR1 is SGDLS and CDR2 is YYNGEE in the germline V gene. V shed 6 bases and J shed 3 bases, with 18 bases lying between them. The clonotype comes from a human donor who had recovered from COVID-19. Specimen: CD4+ T cells from blood, cultured in vitro. The V gene is TRBV9, the J gene TRBJ2-5, with D tentatively TRBD1 or TRBD2 (5 bases each). The CDR3 DNA reads TGTGCCAGCAACCCGGCTGGGGGTAGCGAAGAGACCCAGTACTTC. This encodes CASNPAGGSEETQYF.